This section outlines one TCR beta chain sequence together with its context. The junction shows a germline mismatch at one end, possibly a read error. From RNA transcripts, TCR beta CDR3 regions were amplified. First-round RT-PCR targeting the TCR CDR3 was performed with the HTBI primer set. TCRdb analysed the multiplex PCR reads with MiXCR anew, one entry per CDR3 protein. The sample shows about 640,000 distinct CDR3 sequences, around 21% of them seen only once. This sample stems from a study of T cells in Graves' hyperthyroidism and ophthalmopathy. The TCR sequence derives from a man aged 25 to 40 with Graves' ophthalmopathy. The sequenced sample consisted of blood.

This chain's CDR3 is CASSQERAPINF. Written as DNA, the CDR3 is TGCGCCAGCAGCCAAGAGAGGGCCCCGATCAACTTC. The rearrangement joins TRBV4-3 to TRBJ2-5, with a weak D call TRBD2 (5 bases). The CDR3 has 12 amino acids. CDR1 is LGHNA and CDR2 is YSLEER in the germline V gene.